This note documents a single T cell receptor (beta chain) sequence. This CDR3 spans 14 amino acids. The V end was cut by 2 bases, the J end by 8 bases, with 15 bases between. Germline-derived CDR1 and CDR2 are SGHTA and FQGNSA. These data originate in a study of shared clonotypes between healthy human individuals. Some clones are missing from TCRdb's copy, which holds only in-frame ones; the method was immunoSEQ multiplex PCR. This repertoire shows about 1.1 million clones, around three quarters found once; its top ten account for roughly 0.62%. Sample: memory CD4+ T cells from PBMCs. Subset of the sample: CD45RA-negative fraction. The source is a man aged 18 to 35 in good health. Some clones in this sample may be carry-over from other donors' samples. The chain joins TRBV7-2 to TRBJ1-2; D is ambiguous. The CDR3 here is CASSLREVLWGYTF. The CDR3 bases are TGTGCCAGCAGCTTAAGGGAGGTGCTATGGGGCTACACCTTC.